The clone carrying this TCR beta chain showed up just once. Its specificity is unknown. This sample was taken from a study of cytomegalovirus exposure and HLA in healthy donors. Broader study findings: Further analysis, carried out later, found HLA-associated TCR beta chains more clonally expanded than equally common other chains. There were some public TCRs occurring in many donors, but most TCR sequences were rare.

Between the trimmed V and J ends, which lost 3 bases and 2 bases, there was a span of 11 bases. Germline V gene lookup returns CDR1 SGDLS and CDR2 YYNGEE. The CDR3 loop spans 15 amino acids. Researchers ran the PCR with 60 Vbeta and 13 Jbeta primers. Profiled with immunoSEQ multiplex PCR; TCRdb holds only in-frame clones, not every one. The sample carries hundreds of thousands of clones, roughly 79% recorded once. There were likely unrecorded immune exposures, though donors were nominally healthy when sampled. The receptor was derived from a woman aged 35 to 49 in good health and CMV-seronegative. The V and J genes are TRBV9 and TRBJ1-4; a weak D match, TRBD1 (6 bases). Sequencing was performed on PBMCs. CDR3 amino acids: CASSARGGTNEKLFF. CDR3 coding DNA: TGTGCCAGCAGCGCCAGGGGTGGGACTAATGAAAAACTGTTTTTT.